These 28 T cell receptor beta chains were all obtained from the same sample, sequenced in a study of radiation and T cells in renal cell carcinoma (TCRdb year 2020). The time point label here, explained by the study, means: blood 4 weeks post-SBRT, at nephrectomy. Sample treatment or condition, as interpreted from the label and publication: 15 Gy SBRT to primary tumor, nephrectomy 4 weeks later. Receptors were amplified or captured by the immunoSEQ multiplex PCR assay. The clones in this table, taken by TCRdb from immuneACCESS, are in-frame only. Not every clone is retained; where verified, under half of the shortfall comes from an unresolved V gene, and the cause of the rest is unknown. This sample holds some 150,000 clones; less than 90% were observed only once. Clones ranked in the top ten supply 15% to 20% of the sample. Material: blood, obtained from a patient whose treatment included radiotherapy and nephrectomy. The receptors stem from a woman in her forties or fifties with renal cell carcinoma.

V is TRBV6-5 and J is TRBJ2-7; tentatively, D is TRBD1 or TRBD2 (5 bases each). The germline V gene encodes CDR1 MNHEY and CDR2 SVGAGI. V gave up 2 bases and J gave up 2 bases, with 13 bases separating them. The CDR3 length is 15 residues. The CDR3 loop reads CASSYAGTAAYEQYF. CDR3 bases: TGTGCCAGCAGTTACGCCGGGACCGCTGCCTACGAGCAGTACTTC.

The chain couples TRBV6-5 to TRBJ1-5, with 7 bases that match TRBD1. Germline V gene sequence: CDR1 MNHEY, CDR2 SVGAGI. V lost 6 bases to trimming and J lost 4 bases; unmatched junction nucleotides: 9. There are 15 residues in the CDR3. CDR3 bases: TGTGCCAGCAGGGCCGGACACAGGGGAAATCAGCCCCAGCATTTT. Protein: CASRAGHRGNQPQHF.

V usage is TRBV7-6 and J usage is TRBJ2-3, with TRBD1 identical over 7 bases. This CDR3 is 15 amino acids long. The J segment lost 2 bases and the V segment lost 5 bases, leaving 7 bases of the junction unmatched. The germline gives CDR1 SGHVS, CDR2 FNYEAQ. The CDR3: CASSHRTGITDTQYF. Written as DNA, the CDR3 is TGTGCCAGCAGCCACCGGACAGGAATCACAGATACGCAGTATTTT. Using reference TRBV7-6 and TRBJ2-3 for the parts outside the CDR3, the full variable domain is GAGVSQSPRYKVTKRGQDVALRCDPISGHVSLYWYRQALGQGPEFLTYFNYEAQQDKSGLPNDRFSAERPEGSISTLTIQRTEQRDSAMYRCASSHRTGITDTQYFGPGTRLTVL.

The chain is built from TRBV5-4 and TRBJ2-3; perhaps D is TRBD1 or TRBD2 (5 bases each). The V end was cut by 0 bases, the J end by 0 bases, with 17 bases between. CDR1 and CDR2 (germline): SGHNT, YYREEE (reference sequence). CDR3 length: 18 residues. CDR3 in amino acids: CASSLVYGTDPSTDTQYF. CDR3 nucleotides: TGTGCCAGCAGCTTGGTTTACGGGACGGATCCTAGCACAGATACGCAGTATTTT.

CDR3 nucleotide sequence: TGTGCCAGCGATACAGGATTTACTAACTATGGCTACACCTTC. It codes for CASDTGFTNYGYTF. The chain has TRBV9 and TRBJ1-2; TRBD1 is a possible D gene (5 bases). The CDR3 runs 14 residues. Germline V gene data show CDR1 as SGDLS and CDR2 as YYNGEE. V gave up 7 bases and J gave up 0 bases, with 13 bases separating them.

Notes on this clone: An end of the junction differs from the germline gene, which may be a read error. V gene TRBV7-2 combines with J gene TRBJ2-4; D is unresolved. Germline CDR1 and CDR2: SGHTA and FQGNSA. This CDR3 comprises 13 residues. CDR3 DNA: TGTGCCAGCAGCTTAGCCACCAACTCCCCTGGAAGCTTC. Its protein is CASSLATNSPGSF.

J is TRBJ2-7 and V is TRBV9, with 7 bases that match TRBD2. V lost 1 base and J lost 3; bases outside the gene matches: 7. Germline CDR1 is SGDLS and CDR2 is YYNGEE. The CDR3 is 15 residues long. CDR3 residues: CASSVLAEDLYEQYF. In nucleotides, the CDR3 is TGTGCCAGCAGCGTACTAGCGGAGGATCTCTACGAGCAGTACTTC.

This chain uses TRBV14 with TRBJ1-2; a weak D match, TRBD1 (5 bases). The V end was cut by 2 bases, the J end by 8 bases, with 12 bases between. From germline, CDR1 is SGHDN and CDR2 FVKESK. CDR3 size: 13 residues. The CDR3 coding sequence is TGTGCCAGCAGCCAACGCTCTGGGGACGGCTACACCTTC. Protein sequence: CASSQRSGDGYTF.

The CDR3 DNA is TGTGCCAGCGGAGACCGGTGGGTCTACGAGCAGTACTTC. Translation: CASGDRWVYEQYF. The V and J genes are TRBV7-8 and TRBJ2-7; no reliable D call. The CDR3 loop spans 13 amino acids. V was cut by 8 bases and J by 3 bases, with 14 bases left in between. CDR1 is SGHVS, CDR2 FQNEAQ, per germline.

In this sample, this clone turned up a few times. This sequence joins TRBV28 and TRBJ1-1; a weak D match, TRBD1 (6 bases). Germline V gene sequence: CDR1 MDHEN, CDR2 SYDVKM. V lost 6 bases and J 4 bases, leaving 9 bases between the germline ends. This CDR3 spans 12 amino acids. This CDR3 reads CASRDSSTEAFF. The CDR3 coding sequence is TGTGCCAGCAGGGACAGCTCCACTGAAGCTTTCTTT.

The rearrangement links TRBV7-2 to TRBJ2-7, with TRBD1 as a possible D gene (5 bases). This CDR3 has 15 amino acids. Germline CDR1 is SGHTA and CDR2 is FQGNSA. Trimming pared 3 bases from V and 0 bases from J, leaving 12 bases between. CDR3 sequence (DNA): TGTGCCAGCAGCTTGGGGCAGGGCGACTCCTACGAGCAGTACTTC. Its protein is CASSLGQGDSYEQYF. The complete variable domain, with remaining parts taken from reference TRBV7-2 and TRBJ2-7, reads GAGVSQSPSNKVTEKGKDVELRCDPISGHTALYWYRQSLGQGLEFLIYFQGNSAPDKSGLPSDRFSAERTGGSVSTLTIQRTQQEDSAVYLCASSLGQGDSYEQYFGPGTRLTVT.

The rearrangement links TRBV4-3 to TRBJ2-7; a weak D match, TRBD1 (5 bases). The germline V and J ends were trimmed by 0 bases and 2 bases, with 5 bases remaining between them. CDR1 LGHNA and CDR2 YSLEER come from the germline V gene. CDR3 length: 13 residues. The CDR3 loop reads CASSQDRAYEQYF. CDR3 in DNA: TGCGCCAGCAGCCAAGACAGGGCCTACGAGCAGTACTTC.

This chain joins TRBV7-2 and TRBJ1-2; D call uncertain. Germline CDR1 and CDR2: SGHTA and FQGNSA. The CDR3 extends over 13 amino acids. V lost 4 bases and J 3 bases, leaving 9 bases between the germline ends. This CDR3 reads CASSSTTYYGYTF. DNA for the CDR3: TGTGCCAGCAGCTCCACAACCTACTATGGCTACACCTTC.

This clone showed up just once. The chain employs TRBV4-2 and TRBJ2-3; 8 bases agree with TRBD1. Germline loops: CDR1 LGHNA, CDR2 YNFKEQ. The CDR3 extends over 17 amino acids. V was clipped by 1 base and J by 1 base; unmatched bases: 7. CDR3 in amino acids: CASSQAMRRGRTDTQYF. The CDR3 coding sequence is TGTGCCAGCAGCCAAGCAATGCGCAGGGGGCGCACAGATACGCAGTATTTT.

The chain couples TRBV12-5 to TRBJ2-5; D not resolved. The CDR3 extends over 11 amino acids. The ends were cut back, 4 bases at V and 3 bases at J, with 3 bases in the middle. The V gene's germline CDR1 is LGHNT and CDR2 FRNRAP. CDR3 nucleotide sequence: TGTGCTAGTGGTTCAAAAGAGACCCAGTACTTC. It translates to CASGSKETQYF.

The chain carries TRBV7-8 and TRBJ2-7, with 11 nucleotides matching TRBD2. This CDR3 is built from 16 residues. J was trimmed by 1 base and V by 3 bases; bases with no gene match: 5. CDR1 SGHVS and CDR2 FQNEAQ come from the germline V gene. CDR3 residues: CASSFEGLAASYEQYF. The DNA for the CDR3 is TGTGCCAGCAGCTTTGAGGGACTAGCGGCGTCCTACGAGCAGTACTTC.

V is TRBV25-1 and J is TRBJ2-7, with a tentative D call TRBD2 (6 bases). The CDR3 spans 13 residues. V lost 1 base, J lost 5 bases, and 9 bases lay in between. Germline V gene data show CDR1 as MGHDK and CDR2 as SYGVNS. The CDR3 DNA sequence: TGTGCCAGCAGTGAATTCGGAGGGGACGAGCAGTACTTC. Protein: CASSEFGGDEQYF.

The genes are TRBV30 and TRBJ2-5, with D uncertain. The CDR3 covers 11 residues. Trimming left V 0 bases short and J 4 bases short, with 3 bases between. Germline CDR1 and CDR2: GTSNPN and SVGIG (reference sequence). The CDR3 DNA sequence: TGTGCCTGGAGTGTACTAGAGACCCAGTACTTC. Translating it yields CAWSVLETQYF.

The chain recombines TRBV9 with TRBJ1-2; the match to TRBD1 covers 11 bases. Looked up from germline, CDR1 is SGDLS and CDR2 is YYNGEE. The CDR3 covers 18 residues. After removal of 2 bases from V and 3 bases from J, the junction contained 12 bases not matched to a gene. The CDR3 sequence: CASSVDSGQGAIDYGYTF. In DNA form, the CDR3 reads TGTGCCAGCAGCGTCGACTCTGGACAGGGGGCGATCGACTATGGCTACACCTTC.

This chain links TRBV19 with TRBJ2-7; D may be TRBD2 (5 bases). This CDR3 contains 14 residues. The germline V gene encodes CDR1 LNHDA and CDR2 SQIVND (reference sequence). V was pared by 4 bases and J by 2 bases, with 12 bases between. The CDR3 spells CASSTRLSTYEQYF. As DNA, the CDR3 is TGTGCCAGTAGTACCCGACTATCTACCTACGAGCAGTACTTC.

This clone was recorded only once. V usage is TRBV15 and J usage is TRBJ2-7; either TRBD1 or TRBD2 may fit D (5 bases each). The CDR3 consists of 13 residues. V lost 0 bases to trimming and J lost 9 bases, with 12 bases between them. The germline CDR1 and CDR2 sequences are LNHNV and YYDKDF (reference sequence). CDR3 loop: CATSRDRGEWQYF. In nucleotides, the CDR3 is TGTGCCACCAGCAGAGATAGAGGGGAGTGGCAGTACTTC. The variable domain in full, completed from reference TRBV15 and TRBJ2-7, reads DAMVIQNPRYQVTQFGKPVTLSCSQTLNHNVMYWYQQKSSQAPKLLFHYYDKDFNNEADTPDNFQSRRPNTSFCFLDIRSPGLGDTAMYLCATSRDRGEWQYFGPGTRLTVT.

CDR3 nucleotides: TGTGCCAGCAGCTTGGTGCGCTTAGCCCATGAGCAGTTCTTC. The encoded protein is CASSLVRLAHEQFF. The V and J genes are TRBV5-6 and TRBJ2-1, with D unclear. The ends were cut back, 0 bases at V and 8 bases at J, with 12 bases in the middle. Germline V gene sequence: CDR1 SGHDT, CDR2 YYEEEE. CDR3 length equals 14 residues.

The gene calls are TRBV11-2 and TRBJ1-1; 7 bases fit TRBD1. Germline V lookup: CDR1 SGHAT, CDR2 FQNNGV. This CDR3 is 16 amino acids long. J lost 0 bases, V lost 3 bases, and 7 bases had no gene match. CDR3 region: CASSFRQGRMNTEAFF. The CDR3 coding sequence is TGTGCCAGCAGCTTCCGACAGGGAAGGATGAACACTGAAGCTTTCTTT.

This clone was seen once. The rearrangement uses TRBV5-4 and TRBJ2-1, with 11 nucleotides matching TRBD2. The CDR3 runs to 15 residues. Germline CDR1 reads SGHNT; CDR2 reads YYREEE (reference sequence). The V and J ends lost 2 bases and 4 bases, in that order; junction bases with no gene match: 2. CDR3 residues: CASSLVAGGYNEQFF. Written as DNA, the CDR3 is TGTGCCAGCAGCTTAGTAGCGGGGGGGTACAATGAGCAGTTCTTC.

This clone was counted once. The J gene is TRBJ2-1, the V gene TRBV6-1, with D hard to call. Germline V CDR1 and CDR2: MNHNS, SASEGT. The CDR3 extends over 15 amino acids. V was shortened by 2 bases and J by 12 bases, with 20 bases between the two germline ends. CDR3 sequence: CASSESETDEVGQFF. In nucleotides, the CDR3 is TGTGCCAGCAGTGAAAGTGAGACGGACGAAGTCGGGCAGTTCTTC.

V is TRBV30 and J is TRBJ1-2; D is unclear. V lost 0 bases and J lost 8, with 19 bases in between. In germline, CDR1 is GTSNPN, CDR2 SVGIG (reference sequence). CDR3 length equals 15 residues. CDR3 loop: CAWSVLVDSTGGYTF. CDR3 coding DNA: TGTGCCTGGAGTGTACTGGTTGACTCAACGGGAGGCTACACCTTC.

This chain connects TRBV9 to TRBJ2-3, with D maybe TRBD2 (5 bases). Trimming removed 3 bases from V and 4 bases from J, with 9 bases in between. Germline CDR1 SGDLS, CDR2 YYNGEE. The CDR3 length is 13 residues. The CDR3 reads CASSDGGPDTQYF. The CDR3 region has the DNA TGTGCCAGCAGCGACGGCGGGCCAGATACGCAGTATTTT.

The CDR3 DNA is TGCGCCAGCAGCTCCCTCGCCGGGGAGGGGGGCGAGCAGTACTTC. Encoded protein: CASSSLAGEGGEQYF. This chain links TRBV5-1 with TRBJ2-7, with D possibly matching TRBD2 (7 bases). Germline V gives CDR1 SGHRS, CDR2 YFSETQ. V lost 3 bases to trimming and J lost 6 bases, with 19 bases between them. This CDR3 has 15 residues.